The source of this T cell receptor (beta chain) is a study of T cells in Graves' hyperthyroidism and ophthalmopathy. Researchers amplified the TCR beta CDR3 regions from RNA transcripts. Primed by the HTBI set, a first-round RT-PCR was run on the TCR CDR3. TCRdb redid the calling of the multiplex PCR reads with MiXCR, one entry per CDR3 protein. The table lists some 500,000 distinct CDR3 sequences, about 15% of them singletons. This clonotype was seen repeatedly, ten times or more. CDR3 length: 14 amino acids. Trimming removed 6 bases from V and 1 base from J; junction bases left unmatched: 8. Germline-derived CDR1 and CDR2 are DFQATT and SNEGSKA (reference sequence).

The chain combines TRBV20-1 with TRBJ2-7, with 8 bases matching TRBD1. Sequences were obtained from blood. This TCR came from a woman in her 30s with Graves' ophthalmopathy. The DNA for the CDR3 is TGCAGTGCGCGACCGGGACAGGCGTCCTACGAGCAGTACTTC. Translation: CSARPGQASYEQYF.